This paragraph reports one T cell receptor (beta chain). In its sample, this clone was seen once. Its target antigen remains unknown. No base quality values were provided; no much bigger clone lies one nucleotide off. The CDR3 regions of human TCRbeta chains were analyzed by immunosequencing. The study's own analysis went as follows. TCRs in the repertoires were compared against a reference library of SARS-CoV-2-specific TCRs that had been generated with the MIRA antigen-specificity platform. Breadth was defined as the fraction of unique TCRs that were SARS-CoV-2-associated, and depth was defined as the fraction of total T cells that were SARS-CoV-2-associated. Using the MIRA data, every spike-specific TCR was mapped to the spike region that the TCR reacted to and assigned to either a CD4 or a CD8 class. Log10-transformed breadth and depth values were compared by one-way ANOVA with Sidak's multiple comparisons tests. The table was pulled from immuneACCESS by TCRdb, which kept in-frame rearrangements only. Such tables lose some clones; where checked, under half of the loss comes from unresolved V genes, and the rest has no known cause. The V and J calls and clone size come from that table; D and trimming were worked out from the DNA. The sample contains 200,000 to 250,000 clones, under 95% of them found a single time. Of the sample, about 1% is held by the ten largest clones.

The label giving this sample's time point can be read as: baseline before first vaccination. The treatment or condition label for this specimen denotes: meningococcal conjugate vaccine given as trial control. Samples from vaccinated people were obtained from the UK trials COV001 and COV002, which included a single-blind randomized controlled phase 2/3 trial of AZD1222 (ChAdOx1 nCoV-19) in healthy adults. For TCRbeta chain sequencing, PBMC samples from trial participants were taken at day 0 and at day 28 after the second dose. This sample was taken from a study of T cell responses to AZD1222 COVID-19 vaccine (dated by TCRdb to the early 2020s). About the study as a whole: A total of 233 trial participants underwent TCR sequencing, of whom about 200 had received two doses of AZD1222 and 26 had received two doses of the MenACWY control vaccine. Trial participants were enrolled by age into 18-55, 56-69 and 70-plus year subgroups, with roughly 160, 29 and 62 TCR-sequenced participants respectively.

Broader findings and caveats from the paper: Participants were mostly white British and included more females than males, and it was suggested by the authors that clonal diversity may have been underestimated. No day 14 peak-response samples were available, so repertoires were characterized only after the peak T cell response. After two AZD1222 doses, spike-specific TCR breadth and depth were significantly higher than at day 0 and than in MenACWY recipients. In the small 56-69-year group, the increase in depth fell short of significance, most likely because of low power. Vaccine-associated CD4 TCRs spanned the whole spike protein, with dominant responses in regions 160-218 and 743-854. Reportedly, almost half of the unique spike-specific TCRs recognized epitopes lying outside the regions that are mutated in the B.1.351 and B.1.1.7 variants. Conclusions about previously exposed vaccinees were limited because only six or seven AZD1222 recipients were SARS-CoV-2 seropositive at baseline.

The germline V gene (reference sequence) supplies CDR1 SEHNR and CDR2 FQNEAQ. The CDR3 holds 13 amino acids from the cysteine to the phenylalanine. The read is trimmed to its CDR3 DNA, 39 bases read in frame from base 1. V loses 1 base, J loses 4 bases, and the germline ends lie 5 bases apart. The specimen comprised peripheral blood, sampled on day 0 of MenACWY control vaccination. The rearrangement combines TRBV7-9 with TRBJ1-3, with the D gene not confidently named. The TCR was taken from an adult in good health. This receptor has the CDR3 CASSLVEGNTIYF. DNA sequence: TGTGCCAGCAGCTTAGTCGAGGGAAACACCATATATTTT.